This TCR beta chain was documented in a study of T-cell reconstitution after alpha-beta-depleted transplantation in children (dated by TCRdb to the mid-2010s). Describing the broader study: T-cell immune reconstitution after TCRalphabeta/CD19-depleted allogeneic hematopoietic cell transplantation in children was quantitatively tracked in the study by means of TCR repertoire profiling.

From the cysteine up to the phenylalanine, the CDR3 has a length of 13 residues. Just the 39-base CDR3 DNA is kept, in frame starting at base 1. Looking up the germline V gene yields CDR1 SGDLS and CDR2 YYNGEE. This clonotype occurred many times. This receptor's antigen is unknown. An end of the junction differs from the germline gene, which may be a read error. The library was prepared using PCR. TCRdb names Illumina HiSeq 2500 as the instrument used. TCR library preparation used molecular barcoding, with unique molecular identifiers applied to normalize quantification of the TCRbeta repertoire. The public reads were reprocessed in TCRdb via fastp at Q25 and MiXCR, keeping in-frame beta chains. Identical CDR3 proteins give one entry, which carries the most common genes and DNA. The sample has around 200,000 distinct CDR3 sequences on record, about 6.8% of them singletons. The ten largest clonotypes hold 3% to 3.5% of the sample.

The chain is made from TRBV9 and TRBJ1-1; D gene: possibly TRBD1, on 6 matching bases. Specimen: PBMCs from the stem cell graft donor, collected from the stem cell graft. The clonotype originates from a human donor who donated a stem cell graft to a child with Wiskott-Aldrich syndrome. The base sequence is TGTGCCAGCAGCGTAGACAGGGAGGACCCTGGGGTCTTT. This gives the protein CASSVDREDPGVF.